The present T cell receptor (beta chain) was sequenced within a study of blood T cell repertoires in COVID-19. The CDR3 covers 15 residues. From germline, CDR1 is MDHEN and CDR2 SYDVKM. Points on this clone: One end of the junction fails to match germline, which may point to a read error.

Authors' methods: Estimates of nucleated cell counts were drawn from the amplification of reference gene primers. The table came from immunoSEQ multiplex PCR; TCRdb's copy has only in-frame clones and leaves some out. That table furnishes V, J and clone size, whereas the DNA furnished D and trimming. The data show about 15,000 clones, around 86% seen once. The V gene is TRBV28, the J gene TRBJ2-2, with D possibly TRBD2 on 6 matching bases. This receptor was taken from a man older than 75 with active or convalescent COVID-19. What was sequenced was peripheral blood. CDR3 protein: CASTSRSRGVGGLFF. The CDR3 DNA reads TGTGCCAGCACCTCTCGATCTCGGGGAGTGGGGGGGCTGTTTTTT.